This T cell receptor (beta chain) appears in the sequencing data of a study of T cells after posttransplantation cyclophosphamide. With 3 bases clipped from V and 8 bases from J, the junction kept 8 bases outside the gene matches. Germline V CDR1 and CDR2: KGHSH, LQKENI. The CDR3 has 15 residues. Busulfan-fludarabine conditioning, marrow transplant, and cyclophosphamide on days +3 and +4 were administered. With regard to this clone: Its antigen remains unknown.

Points from the study as a whole: Later post-transplant blood repertoires were often dominated by donor CD8+ memory clones.

Profiling relied on immunoSEQ multiplex PCR, and the TCRdb table lists in-frame clones only, not all of them. The sample yields 42,000 or so clones, less than 95% seen once. The receptor's source is a male patient aged 60 to 75 who received an allogeneic stem cell transplant from a related donor and was CMV-positive. These T cells may partly come from the graft donor. This sample comprised PBMCs, obtained 55 to 70 days after allogeneic stem cell transplant with posttransplant cyclophosphamide. This chain joins TRBV18 and TRBJ1-4, with 8 bases that match TRBD1. CDR3 nucleotides: TGTGCCAGCTCACCTCCCGAATCAGGGGGCGAAAAACTGTTTTTT. It yields the protein CASSPPESGGEKLFF.